Sequencing of this T cell receptor (beta chain) was carried out in a study of shared clonotypes between healthy human individuals. In the study overall: Aged between 18 and 49, the donors were a couple of women and a few men.

It was at deep level that the assay was run. The assay was immunoSEQ multiplex PCR, and TCRdb's table has in-frame clones only and misses some. The repertoire consists of 730,000 or so clones, with 60% to 80% occurring once and the leading ten covering 1.8%. All donors were healthy HIV-negative adults lacking recent acute infections or vaccinations. Partitioning of CD4+ cells yielded a CD45RA+ naive subset and a CD45RA-negative memory subset. The sequencing input was memory CD4+ T cells sorted from blood. Subset indicated: CD45RA-negative fraction. This TCR derives from a woman under 40 in good health.

The CDR3 bases are TGTGCCAGCAGTACCTCGGTAGCGGGGCCGGCAGATACGCAGTATTTT. The encoded protein is CASSTSVAGPADTQYF. The rearrangement links TRBV5-4 to TRBJ2-3, with 8 nucleotides matching TRBD2. J was trimmed by 4 bases and V by 5 bases; bases with no gene match: 12. The CDR3 runs 16 residues. The germline V gene has CDR1 SGHNT and CDR2 YYREEE (reference sequence). The full variable domain, rest sourced from reference TRBV5-4 and TRBJ2-3, is ETGVTQSPTHLIKTRGQQVTLRCSSQSGHNTVSWYQQALGQGPQFIFQYYREEENGRGNFPPRFSGLQFPNYSSELNVNALELDDSALYLCASSTSVAGPADTQYFGPGTRLTVL.